Below, 29 T cell receptor beta chains from the same sample are listed, as sequenced in a study of shared T cell receptors in the human thymus. Sequenced by immunoSEQ multiplex PCR; TCRdb stores in-frame clones only, minus some. The sample has 700,000 to 750,000 clones, roughly 88% seen once; the top ten hold over 0.008%. The data were also submitted as part of a second study, on human thymus T cells.

The source material was thymocytes. The receptors here all came from a girl in the first two years of life with a congenital heart defect.

The genes are TRBV9 and TRBJ2-7, with TRBD1 identical over 8 bases. The CDR3 has 20 residues. Trimming took 4 bases from V and 5 from J; bases not matched to a gene: 26. CDR1 and CDR2 (germline): SGDLS, YYNGEE. CDR3 amino acids: CASSFGWGQAGFGDIDEQYF. DNA for the CDR3: TGTGCCAGCAGCTTTGGATGGGGACAGGCAGGGTTTGGGGATATCGACGAGCAGTACTTC.

The chain combines TRBV11-2 with TRBJ2-3; 9 nucleotides align to TRBD2. The V and J ends lost 2 bases and 0 bases, in that order; junction bases with no gene match: 9. Germline lookup yields CDR1 SGHAT and CDR2 FQNNGV. The CDR3 runs to 18 residues. CDR3 bases: TGTGCCAGCAGCTTATACCCTAGCGGGACCACTAGCACAGATACGCAGTATTTT. Amino acid sequence: CASSLYPSGTTSTDTQYF.

The V and J genes are TRBV28 and TRBJ2-7; 9 positions match TRBD1. Trimming cost V 6 bases and J 1 base; bases outside gene matches: 16. CDR3 length: 18 residues. Per germline, CDR1 MDHEN and CDR2 SYDVKM. CDR3 residues: CASSLKPGQGKESYEQYF. DNA of the CDR3: TGTGCCAGCAGCCTCAAGCCTGGACAGGGGAAAGAGTCCTACGAGCAGTACTTC.

The chain links TRBV9 to TRBJ2-2; 7 bases fit TRBD1. With 1 base clipped from V and 6 bases from J, the junction kept 6 bases outside the gene matches. The CDR3 contains 15 residues. CDR1 and CDR2 (germline): SGDLS, YYNGEE. As DNA, the CDR3 is TGTGCCAGCAGCGTAAGGGGGCTTCGTGCCGGGGAGCTGTTTTTT. Protein sequence: CASSVRGLRAGELFF.

Of note for this clone: The junction does not match germline at one end; this may be a read error. This chain links TRBV5-1 with TRBJ2-3, with 10 positions matching TRBD1. The germline V gene has CDR1 SGHRS and CDR2 YFSETQ. This CDR3 has 18 amino acids. The CDR3 reads CASSLRTRTGGSTDMQYF. The CDR3 DNA sequence: TGCGCCAGCAGCCTGCGGACAAGGACAGGGGGAAGTACAGATATGCAGTATTTT. Filled out from reference TRBV5-1 and TRBJ2-3, the complete variable domain reads KAGVTQTPRYLIKTRGQQVTLSCSPISGHRSVSWYQQTPGQGLQFLFEYFSETQRNKGNFPGRFSGRQFSNSRSEMNVSTLELGDSALYLCASSLRTRTGGSTDMQYFGPGTRLTVL.

J is TRBJ1-1 and V is TRBV6-5, with a weak D call TRBD1 (6 bases). CDR3 length: 15 amino acids. Trimming pared 6 bases from V and 0 bases from J, leaving 14 bases between. Germline V gene lookup returns CDR1 MNHEY and CDR2 SVGAGI. The CDR3 nucleotides are TGTGCCAGCAGCCAACAGGGACCCATGAACACTGAAGCTTTCTTT. The encoded protein is CASSQQGPMNTEAFF.

This chain links TRBV11-3 with TRBJ2-2, with 9 bases that match TRBD1. Losses at the gene ends were 0 bases for V and 1 base for J; bases not matched to a gene: 6. Germline V gene sequence: CDR1 SGHNT, CDR2 YENEEA. The CDR3 length is 18 residues. The CDR3 here is CASSLDYRGRRNTGELFF. CDR3 in DNA: TGTGCCAGCAGCTTAGATTACAGGGGGCGAAGGAACACCGGGGAGCTGTTTTTT.

This chain links TRBV14 with TRBJ2-7; a weak D match, TRBD2 (7 bases). Germline V lookup: CDR1 SGHDN, CDR2 FVKESK. V was trimmed by 4 bases and J by 2 bases, leaving 15 bases between them. The CDR3 runs to 15 residues. The CDR3 loop is CASSLILGGPYEQYF. The CDR3 DNA is TGTGCCAGCAGCCTGATCCTCGGGGGGCCCTACGAGCAGTACTTC.

The V gene is TRBV2, the J gene TRBJ2-7; possibly TRBD1 for D (5 bases). Deletions cut 3 bases from V and 0 bases from J, with 27 bases between. The CDR3 totals 20 residues. The germline V gene encodes CDR1 SNHLY and CDR2 FYNNEI. As DNA, the CDR3 is TGTGCCAGCAGTGACCCCGAAGGCAAGCCAACTATAGGGGTCTCCTACGAGCAGTACTTC. It is translated as CASSDPEGKPTIGVSYEQYF.

J is TRBJ2-7 and V is TRBV7-2, with 8 bases matching TRBD1. There are 15 residues in the CDR3. CDR1 and CDR2 (germline): SGHTA, FQGNSA. V was pared by 5 bases and J by 3 bases, with 9 bases of the junction left unmatched. This CDR3 reads CASSPGQGAFYEQYF. CDR3 coding DNA: TGTGCCAGCAGCCCAGGACAGGGTGCCTTCTACGAGCAGTACTTC.

V usage is TRBV27 and J usage is TRBJ1-6; D might be TRBD1 (6 bases). V lost 5 bases, J lost 0 bases, and 17 bases lay in between. CDR3 length equals 18 residues. CDR1 and CDR2 (germline): MNHEY, SMNVEV (reference sequence). In DNA, the CDR3 is TGTGCCAGCAGTCCCAGGGGAAGCTTAAGCTCCTATAATTCACCCCTCCACTTT. Its translation: CASSPRGSLSSYNSPLHF.

This chain links TRBV11-2 with TRBJ1-1, with 7 bases that match TRBD1. CDR3 length equals 14 residues. From germline, CDR1 is SGHAT and CDR2 FQNNGV. V lost 5 bases and J lost 1; bases outside the gene matches: 4. The DNA of the CDR3 is TGTGCCAGCAGCCCATGGACAGGGAACACTGAAGCTTTCTTT. Its protein product is CASSPWTGNTEAFF.

The J gene is TRBJ2-7, the V gene TRBV19; 7 nucleotides line up with TRBD1. Trimming removed 5 bases from V and 6 bases from J; junction bases left unmatched: 7. The CDR3 covers 13 residues. Germline CDR1 is LNHDA and CDR2 is SQIVND (reference sequence). In DNA, the CDR3 is TGTGCCAGTAGTCCGCAGGGGACAGCCGAGCAGTACTTC. This encodes CASSPQGTAEQYF.

The chain carries TRBV11-2 and TRBJ1-1; possible D gene TRBD1, 6 bases. This CDR3 is 16 amino acids long. Germline values: CDR1 SGHAT, CDR2 FQNNGV. V lost 2 bases and J 0 bases, leaving 13 bases between the germline ends. The CDR3 DNA reads TGTGCCAGCAGCTTAATGACAGGCAGGTTGAACACTGAAGCTTTCTTT. It is translated as CASSLMTGRLNTEAFF.

The chain has TRBV28 and TRBJ1-4; D is perhaps TRBD1 (6 bases). CDR1 MDHEN and CDR2 SYDVKM come from the germline V gene. V was trimmed by 5 bases and J by 7 bases, leaving 17 bases between them. The CDR3 covers 15 residues. The CDR3 sequence is CASSPPRRGPEKLFF. The CDR3 bases are TGTGCCAGCAGTCCCCCGCGCAGGGGACCTGAAAAACTGTTTTTT.

The V call is TRBV28, the J call TRBJ2-7; 8 bases are a match to TRBD2. Germline lookup yields CDR1 MDHEN and CDR2 SYDVKM. The length of the CDR3 is 14 residues. After removal of 7 bases from V and 6 bases from J, the junction contained 11 bases not matched to a gene. CDR3 sequence reads: CASNRGTSLLEQYF. CDR3 DNA sequence: TGTGCCAGCAACCGCGGGACTAGTCTCCTCGAGCAGTACTTC.

The chain couples TRBV2 to TRBJ1-4; D not certain. CDR1 is SNHLY and CDR2 is FYNNEI in the germline V gene. V lost 4 bases and J 5 bases, leaving 14 bases between the germline ends. The CDR3 totals 15 residues. CDR3 loop: CASSVSGTLNEKLFF. CDR3 in DNA: TGTGCCAGCAGTGTGTCGGGAACTCTGAATGAAAAACTGTTTTTT. Supplemented by reference TRBV2 and TRBJ1-4, the full variable domain reads EPEVTQTPSHQVTQMGQEVILRCVPISNHLYFYWYRQILGQKVEFLVSFYNNEISEKSEIFDDQFSVERPDGSNFTLKIRSTKLEDSAMYFCASSVSGTLNEKLFFGSGTQLSVL.

The gene calls are TRBV11-2 and TRBJ2-1; D might be TRBD2 (6 bases). The germline gives CDR1 SGHAT, CDR2 FQNNGV. This CDR3 comprises 16 residues. The ends were cut back, 5 bases at V and 7 bases at J, with 21 bases in the middle. CDR3 residues: CASSPRLGICRNEQFF. In nucleotides, the CDR3 is TGTGCCAGCAGCCCTCGACTAGGGATCTGCCGAAATGAGCAGTTCTTC.

V gene TRBV25-1 combines with J gene TRBJ2-3; 9 nucleotides match TRBD1. The V gene's germline CDR1 is MGHDK and CDR2 SYGVNS. J gave up 6 bases and V 4 bases, and 11 bases lay outside the gene matches. The CDR3 spans 16 residues. The CDR3 protein is CASSGIGTGLADTQYF. CDR3 coding DNA: TGTGCCAGCAGTGGGATCGGGACAGGGTTAGCGGATACGCAGTATTTT.

The chain employs TRBV19 and TRBJ1-1; the D gene is possibly TRBD1 (5 bases). Germline V gives CDR1 LNHDA, CDR2 SQIVND (reference sequence). CDR3 length equals 19 residues. V gave up 3 bases and J gave up 5 bases, with 28 bases separating them. DNA of the CDR3: TGTGCCAGTAGTATTGGGTTTTGGGGGGTTACGCAAATTGGAACTGAAGCTTTCTTT. Its translation: CASSIGFWGVTQIGTEAFF.

This chain joins TRBV7-3 and TRBJ2-1; 8 positions match TRBD2. V trimming: 4 bases; J trimming: 4 bases; junction bases outside the gene matches: 18. Germline CDR1 is SGHTA and CDR2 is FQGTGA. CDR3 size: 19 residues. In DNA, the CDR3 is TGTGCCAGCAGCTCCCAGCCTAGGACCTCGGGGGGGGATTACAATGAGCAGTTCTTC. Translation: CASSSQPRTSGGDYNEQFF.

The rearrangement links TRBV7-9 to TRBJ1-5; D gene unclear. The germline CDR1 and CDR2 sequences are SEHNR and FQNEAQ (reference sequence). The CDR3 is 12 residues long. Trimming stripped 3 bases from V and 3 bases from J, with 3 bases between. The CDR3 reads CASSFYNQPQHF. In nucleotides, the CDR3 is TGTGCCAGCAGCTTCTACAATCAGCCCCAGCATTTT.

This clone occurred once. The chain recombines TRBV28 with TRBJ2-7; the match to TRBD1 covers 9 bases. Germline V gene lookup returns CDR1 MDHEN and CDR2 SYDVKM. There are 16 residues in the CDR3. With 4 bases clipped from V and 2 bases from J, the junction kept 9 bases outside the gene matches. The CDR3 here is CASSYADRGLPYEQYF. The CDR3 bases are TGTGCCAGCAGTTATGCCGACAGGGGGTTACCCTACGAGCAGTACTTC.

This chain links TRBV2 with TRBJ1-6; 7 nucleotides line up with TRBD1. V shed 7 bases, J shed 10 bases, and the junction held 10 bases outside the gene matches. Germline lookup yields CDR1 SNHLY and CDR2 FYNNEI. This CDR3 is built from 14 residues. CDR3 protein: CASNIQGNRSPLHF. The CDR3 coding sequence is TGTGCCAGCAACATACAGGGGAACAGGTCACCCCTCCACTTT. Variable domain in full (rest from reference TRBV2 and TRBJ1-6): EPEVTQTPSHQVTQMGQEVILRCVPISNHLYFYWYRQILGQKVEFLVSFYNNEISEKSEIFDDQFSVERPDGSNFTLKIRSTKLEDSAMYFCASNIQGNRSPLHFGNGTRLTVT.

The chain employs TRBV4-1 and TRBJ2-2, with TRBD1 matching over 7 bases. V lost 5 bases and J lost 4; bases outside the gene matches: 4. Germline-derived CDR1 and CDR2 are MGHRA and YSYEKL. The CDR3 length is 14 residues. The CDR3 spells CASSETGATGELFF. CDR3 DNA sequence: TGCGCCAGCAGCGAAACAGGGGCCACCGGGGAGCTGTTTTTT.

This chain joins TRBV13 and TRBJ2-3, with a tentative D call TRBD2 (5 bases). Trimming took off 5 bases at V and 0 bases at J, with 12 bases between the two ends. Germline lookup yields CDR1 PRHDT and CDR2 FYEKMQ (reference sequence). There are 15 residues in the CDR3. CDR3 sequence (DNA): TGTGCCAGCAGCCTCGTCGAGGGTAGCACAGATACGCAGTATTTT. Amino acid sequence: CASSLVEGSTDTQYF.

The chain combines TRBV14 with TRBJ2-7; D might be TRBD1 (6 bases). Trimming stripped 4 bases from V and 2 bases from J, with 12 bases between. Germline CDR1 is SGHDN and CDR2 is FVKESK. The CDR3 has 14 residues. CDR3 amino acids: CASSLTGPPYEQYF. In DNA, the CDR3 is TGTGCCAGCAGCCTGACAGGTCCACCCTACGAGCAGTACTTC.

This clone has only one observation. This chain links TRBV14 with TRBJ1-4, with D possibly TRBD1 on 5 matching bases. Trimming removed 6 bases at V and 8 bases at J, with 16 bases between. The CDR3 totals 14 residues. Germline V lookup: CDR1 SGHDN, CDR2 FVKESK. The CDR3 loop is CASSFTAGQEKLFF. The DNA for the CDR3 is TGTGCCAGCAGTTTCACGGCAGGGCAGGAAAAACTGTTTTTT.

The chain recombines TRBV19 with TRBJ2-1, with D possibly matching TRBD1 (6 bases). Germline CDR1 LNHDA, CDR2 SQIVND (reference sequence). This CDR3 is 16 amino acids long. V was cut by 0 bases and J by 5 bases, with 14 bases left in between. CDR3 in amino acids: CASSIDRQARNNEQFF. CDR3 DNA sequence: TGTGCCAGTAGTATAGATCGACAGGCTAGAAACAATGAGCAGTTCTTC.